This T cell receptor (beta chain) was sequenced during a study of blood T cell repertoires in COVID-19 (dated by TCRdb to 2019 to 2021). With regard to the full study: Samples from collaborators originated in the United States, Italy and Spain and spanned both the acute and convalescent phases of COVID-19. The material from the prospective study consisted of cDNA or gDNA derived from T cells, B-cell-depleted T cells, or PBMCs. Deeply sampled blood TCRbeta repertoires from subjects exposed to, actively infected with, or recovered from COVID-19 were included in the dataset. The repertoires were released in a freely available public database intended as a resource for research on the immune response to SARS-CoV-2. The samples were drawn from the first 160 participants of the ongoing ImmuneRACE study and from about 1,200 subjects provided by 6 global collaborators. Sample metadata almost always included a de-identified subject ID, COVID-19 status, age in years and sex. HLA class I and class II types, where available, came from metadata supplied by the sample provider rather than from assay-based typing.

The immunoSEQ Assay, a bias-controlled multiplex PCR, was used to amplify TCRbeta CDR3 regions from genomic DNA. The original pipeline was this. The number of nucleated cells in each sample was estimated by amplification of reference gene primers within the assay. Sequence reads were collapsed and filtered to measure the absolute abundance of every unique TCRbeta CDR3 rearrangement. For each sample, productive Simpson clonality was calculated as the square root of Simpson's diversity index across productive rearrangements. Not all clones reach the TCRdb copy of this immuneACCESS table, which keeps in-frame sequences only. Checked studies attribute under half of the gap to unresolved V genes and leave the rest unexplained. V and J calls plus clone size are reproduced from that table; the DNA served to infer D and trimming. The sample table contains nearly 15,000 clones; only one count was recorded for 60% to 80% of them. The ten largest clones capture more than 12% of the sample.

Turning to this clone: The antigen it binds to is not known. Per-base qualities were not stored, and no clone one base away is much larger.

Overall results and qualifications from the work: How much clinical and demographic metadata was included differed by source and by participant, and the metadata was provided uncurated.

The collaborating institutions used their own protocols to collect whole blood in K2EDTA tubes. Collaborator samples were shipped for TCRbeta analysis as frozen whole blood, isolated PBMCs, or DNA extracted from either sample type. The CDR3 runs 15 residues from the cysteine to the phenylalanine. Only the CDR3 region is kept as DNA, spanning 45 bases read in frame from base 1. According to the germline V gene, CDR1 reads LGHNA and CDR2 reads YNFKEQ. V is cut back by 1 base and J by 2 bases, with 5 bases in the junction unmatched. The V gene is TRBV4-2 and the J gene is TRBJ2-7; TRBD2 fits 7 bases in the junction. This TCR was recovered from a human donor in a cohort sampled during active COVID-19. Sequenced sample: peripheral blood. This receptor carries the CDR3 CASSQGLSGAYEQYF. The nucleotide sequence reads TGTGCCAGCAGCCAAGGGCTCAGCGGGGCCTACGAGCAGTACTTC.